The clone carrying this TCR beta chain appeared a few times. The data were obtained in a study of blood T cell repertoires in COVID-19. Overall study context: COVID-19 samples from acute and convalescent phases originated in the United States, Italy and Spain. The analysed material was cDNA or gDNA that came from T cells, B-cell-depleted T cells, or PBMCs.

TCRdb's table, derived via immunoSEQ multiplex PCR, lists solely in-frame clones and lacks some. The table lists about 200,000 clones, approximately 78% of them singletons, with roughly 8.2% in the top ten. Sequencing was carried out using peripheral blood. The receptor comes from a woman older than 75 with COVID-19, enrolled during active disease.

CDR3 region: CASSLGDEGNTIYF. CDR3 coding DNA: TGTGCCAGCTCCTTGGGCGATGAAGGAAACACCATATATTTT. V and J are TRBV18 and TRBJ1-3; D uncertain. V dropped 6 bases and J dropped 4 bases, with 13 bases sitting between them. CDR1 is KGHSH, CDR2 LQKENI, per germline. This CDR3 spans 14 amino acids.